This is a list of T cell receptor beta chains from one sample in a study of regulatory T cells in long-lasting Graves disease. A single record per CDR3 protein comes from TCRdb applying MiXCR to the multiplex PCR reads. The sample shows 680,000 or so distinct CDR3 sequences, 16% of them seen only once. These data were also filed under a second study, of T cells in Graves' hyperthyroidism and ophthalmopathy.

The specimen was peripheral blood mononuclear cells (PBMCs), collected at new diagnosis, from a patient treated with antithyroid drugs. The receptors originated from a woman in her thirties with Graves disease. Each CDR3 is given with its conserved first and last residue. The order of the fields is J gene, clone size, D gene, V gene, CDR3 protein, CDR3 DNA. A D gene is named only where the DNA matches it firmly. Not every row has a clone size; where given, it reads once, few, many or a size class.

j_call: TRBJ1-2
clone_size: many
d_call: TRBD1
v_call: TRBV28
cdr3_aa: CASSTGDIYGYTF
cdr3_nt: TGTGCCAGCAGTACAGGGGATATCTATGGCTACACCTTC

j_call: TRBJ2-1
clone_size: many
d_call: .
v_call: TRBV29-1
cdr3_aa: CSVETFSNEQFF
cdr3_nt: TGCAGCGTCGAGACATTCTCTAATGAGCAGTTCTTC

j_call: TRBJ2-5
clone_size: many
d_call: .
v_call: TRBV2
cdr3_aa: CASSESGGTVETQYF
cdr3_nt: TGTGCCAGCAGTGAAAGTGGGGGGACCGTTGAGACCCAGTACTTC

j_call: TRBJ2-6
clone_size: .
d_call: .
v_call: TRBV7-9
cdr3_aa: CASRAGGTEFSGANVLTF
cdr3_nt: TGTGCCAGCAGGGCTGGCGGGACAGAGTTCTCTGGGGCCAACGTCCTGACTTTC

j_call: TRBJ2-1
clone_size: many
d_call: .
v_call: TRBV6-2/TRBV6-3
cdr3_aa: CASTDRGRNEQFF
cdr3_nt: TGTGCCAGCACCGACCGGGGGCGGAATGAGCAGTTCTTC

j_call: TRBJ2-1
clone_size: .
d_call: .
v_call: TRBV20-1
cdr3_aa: CSARRGGTTYNEQFF
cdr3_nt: TGCAGTGCTCGACGGGGTGGGACAACCTACAATGAGCAGTTCTTC

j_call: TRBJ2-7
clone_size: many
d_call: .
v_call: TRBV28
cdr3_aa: CASSLAQGSQYF
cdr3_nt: TGTGCCAGCAGTTTGGCCCAGGGTTCGCAGTACTTC

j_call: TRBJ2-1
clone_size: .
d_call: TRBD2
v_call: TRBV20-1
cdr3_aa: CSAPHGTRGYNEQFF
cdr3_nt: TGCAGTGCACCACACGGGACTAGGGGCTACAATGAGCAGTTCTTC

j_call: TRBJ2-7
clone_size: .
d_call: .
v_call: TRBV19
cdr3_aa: CASSMGYGYEQYF
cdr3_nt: TGTGCCAGTAGTATGGGGTACGGTTACGAGCAGTACTTC

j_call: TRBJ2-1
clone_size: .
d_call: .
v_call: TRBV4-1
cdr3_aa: CASSQEVSTGEQFF
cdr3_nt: TGCGCCAGCAGCCAAGAAGTCTCAACCGGCGAGCAGTTCTTC

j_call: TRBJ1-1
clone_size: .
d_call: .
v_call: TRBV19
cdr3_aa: CASSIEVVTEAFF
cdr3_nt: TGTGCCAGTAGTATAGAAGTTGTCACTGAAGCTTTCTTT

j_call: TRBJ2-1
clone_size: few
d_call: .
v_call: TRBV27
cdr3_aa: CASKLDSDYNEQFF
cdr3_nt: TGTGCCAGCAAGCTGGACAGCGATTACAATGAGCAGTTCTTC

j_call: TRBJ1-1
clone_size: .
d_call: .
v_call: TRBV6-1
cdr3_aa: CASSEDPARGWKTEAFF
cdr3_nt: TGTGCCAGCAGTGAAGATCCGGCTAGGGGGTGGAAGACTGAAGCTTTCTTT

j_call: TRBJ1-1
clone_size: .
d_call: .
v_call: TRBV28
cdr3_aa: CASSSEQMSTEAFF
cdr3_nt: TGTGCCAGCAGTTCAGAGCAGATGAGCACCGAAGCTTTCTTT

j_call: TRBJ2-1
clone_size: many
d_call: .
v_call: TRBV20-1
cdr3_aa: CTAQEGLRNEQFF
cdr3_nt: TGCACCGCCCAAGAAGGGCTTAGGAATGAGCAGTTCTTC

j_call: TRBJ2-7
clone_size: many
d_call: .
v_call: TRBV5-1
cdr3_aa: CASSSWTGSYEQYF
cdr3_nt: TGCGCCAGCAGCTCCTGGACTGGTTCCTACGAGCAGTACTTC

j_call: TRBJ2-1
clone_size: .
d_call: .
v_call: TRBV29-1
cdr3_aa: CSVVWGYNEQFF
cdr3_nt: TGCAGCGTTGTATGGGGTTACAATGAGCAGTTCTTC

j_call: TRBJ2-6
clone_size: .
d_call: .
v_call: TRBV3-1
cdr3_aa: CASSQGAETLSGANVLTF
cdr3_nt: TGTGCCAGCAGCCAAGGAGCGGAGACGCTCTCTGGGGCCAACGTCCTGACTTTC

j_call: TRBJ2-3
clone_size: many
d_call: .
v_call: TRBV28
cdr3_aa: CASAQGGRDTQYF
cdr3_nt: TGTGCCAGTGCACAGGGAGGTCGCGATACGCAGTATTTT

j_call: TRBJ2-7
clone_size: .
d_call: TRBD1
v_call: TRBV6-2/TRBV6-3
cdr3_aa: CASRRDRVSSYEQYF
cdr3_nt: TGTGCCAGCAGGAGAGACAGGGTCAGCTCCTACGAGCAGTACTTC

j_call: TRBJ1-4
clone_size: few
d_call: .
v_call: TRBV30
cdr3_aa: CAWSGAEWSEKLFF
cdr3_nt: TGTGCCTGGAGCGGAGCCGAGTGGAGTGAAAAACTGTTTTTT

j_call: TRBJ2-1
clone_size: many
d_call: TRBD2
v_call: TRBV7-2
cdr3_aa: CASSLRRGGVAGNNEQFF
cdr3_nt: TGTGCCAGCAGCTTAAGGCGGGGAGGGGTTGCGGGAAACAATGAGCAGTTCTTC

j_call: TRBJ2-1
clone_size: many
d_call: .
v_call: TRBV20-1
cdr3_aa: CSARVPAEGGNEQFF
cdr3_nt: TGCAGTGCTAGAGTTCCAGCGGAGGGGGGAAATGAGCAGTTCTTC

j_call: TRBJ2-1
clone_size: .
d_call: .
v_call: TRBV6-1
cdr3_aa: CASSELGEQFF
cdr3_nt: TGTGCCAGCAGTGAATTGGGGGAGCAGTTCTTC

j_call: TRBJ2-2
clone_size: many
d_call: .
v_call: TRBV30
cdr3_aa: CAWSYPRDTGELFF
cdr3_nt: TGTGCCTGGAGCTATCCCAGGGACACCGGGGAGCTGTTTTTT

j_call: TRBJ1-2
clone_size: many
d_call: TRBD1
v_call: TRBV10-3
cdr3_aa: CAISGTGSGYTF
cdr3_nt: TGTGCCATCAGTGGGACAGGTTCCGGCTACACCTTC

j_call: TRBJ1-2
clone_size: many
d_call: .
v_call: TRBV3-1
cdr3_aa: CASSQGGNYGYTF
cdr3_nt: TGTGCCAGCAGCCAAGGGGGGAATTATGGCTACACCTTC

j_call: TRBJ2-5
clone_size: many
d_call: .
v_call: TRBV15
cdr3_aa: CATSRVGTQETQYF
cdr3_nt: TGTGCCACCAGCAGAGTGGGGACGCAAGAGACCCAGTACTTC

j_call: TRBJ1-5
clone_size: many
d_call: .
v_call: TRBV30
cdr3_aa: CAWSGGGGGYNQPQHF
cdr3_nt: TGTGCCTGGAGTGGAGGCGGAGGGGGATACAATCAGCCCCAGCATTTT

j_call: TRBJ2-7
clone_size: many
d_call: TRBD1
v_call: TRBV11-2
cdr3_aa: CASSTYRGRYEQYF
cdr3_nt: TGTGCCAGCAGCACCTACAGGGGCCGCTACGAGCAGTACTTC

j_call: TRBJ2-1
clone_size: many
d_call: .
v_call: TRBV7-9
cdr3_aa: CASSLGFDHNEQFF
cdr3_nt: TGTGCCAGCAGCTTAGGGTTCGACCACAATGAGCAGTTCTTC

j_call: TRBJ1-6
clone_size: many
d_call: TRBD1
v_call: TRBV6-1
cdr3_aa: CASRLGQARIPLHF
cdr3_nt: TGTGCCAGCAGGCTGGGACAGGCAAGAATTCCCCTCCACTTT

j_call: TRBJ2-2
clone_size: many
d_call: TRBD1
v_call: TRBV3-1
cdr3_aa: CASRATGSTGELFF
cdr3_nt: TGTGCCAGCAGGGCGACAGGGAGCACCGGGGAGCTGTTTTTT